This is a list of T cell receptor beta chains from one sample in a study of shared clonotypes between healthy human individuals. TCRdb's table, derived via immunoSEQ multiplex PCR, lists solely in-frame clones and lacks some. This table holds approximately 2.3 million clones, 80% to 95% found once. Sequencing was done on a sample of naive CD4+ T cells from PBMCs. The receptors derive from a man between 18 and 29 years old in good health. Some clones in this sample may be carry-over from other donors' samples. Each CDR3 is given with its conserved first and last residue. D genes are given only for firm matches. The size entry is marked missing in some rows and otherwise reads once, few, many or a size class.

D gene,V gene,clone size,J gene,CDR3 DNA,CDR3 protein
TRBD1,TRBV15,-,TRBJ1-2,TGTGCCACCAGCAGAGTCGGGACAGGGTTCGAGCTCTACACCTTC,CATSRVGTGFELYTF
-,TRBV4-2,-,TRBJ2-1,TGTGCCAGCAGCCAAGGGGGGCCTGGCTCGCCAGTACAGTTCTTC,CASSQGGPGSPVQFF
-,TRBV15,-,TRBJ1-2,TGTGCCACCAGCAGAGTGCGGGCTTGGAGCTATGGCTACACCTTC,CATSRVRAWSYGYTF
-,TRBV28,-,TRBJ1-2,TGTGCCAGCAGTTTATCGGGGGGAGCTAACTATGGCTACACCTTC,CASSLSGGANYGYTF
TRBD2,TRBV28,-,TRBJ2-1,TGTGCCATCCTTGGCGGGAGTCTTTACAATGAGCAGTTCTTC,CAILGGSLYNEQFF
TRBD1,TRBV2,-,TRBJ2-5,TGTGCCAGCAGTGTCAACAGGGGGGAGACCCAGTACTTC,CASSVNRGETQYF
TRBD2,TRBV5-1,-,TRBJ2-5,TGCGCCAGCAGCTTGGGTCTAGCGGAAGGGCAGGAGACCCAGTACTTC,CASSLGLAEGQETQYF
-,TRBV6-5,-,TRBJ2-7,TGTGCCAGCAGCGAACTGACGGGACCGGGCGAGCAGTACTTC,CASSELTGPGEQYF
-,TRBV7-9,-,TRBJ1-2,TGTGCCAGCAGCTTAGTTGCCCCGGGTGGCTACACCTTC,CASSLVAPGGYTF
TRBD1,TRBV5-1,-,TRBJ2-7,TGCGCCAGCAGCTTGGCAGGACAGGATCCCCGTCGGGAGCAGTACTTC,CASSLAGQDPRREQYF
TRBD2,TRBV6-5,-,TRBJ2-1,TGTGCCAGCAGCCTAAACCGCCGCGGGAGGGGGCAGTTCTTC,CASSLNRRGRGQFF
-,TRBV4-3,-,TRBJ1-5,TGCGCCAGCAGCCAAGATTGGACAGCCCGACCAAAAAATCAGCCCCAGCATTTT,CASSQDWTARPKNQPQHF
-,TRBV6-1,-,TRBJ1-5,TGTGCCAGCAGTGAAGCGTCCCGCGGCAATCAGCCCCAGCATTTT,CASSEASRGNQPQHF
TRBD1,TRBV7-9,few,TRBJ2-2,TGTGCCAGCAGCCGCCAGGGGGCCAACACCGGGGAGCTGTTTTTT,CASSRQGANTGELFF
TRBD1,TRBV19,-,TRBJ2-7,TGTGCCAGTAGTAGGGGACAGGGCACCTACGAGCAGTACTTC,CASSRGQGTYEQYF
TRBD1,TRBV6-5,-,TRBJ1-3,TGTGCCAGCACCCCACGACAGGGGGCTGGAAACACCATATATTTT,CASTPRQGAGNTIYF
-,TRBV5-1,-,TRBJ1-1,TGCGCCAGCAGCTTGGCCGCCCGAAAGGGAACCACTGAAGCTTTCTTT,CASSLAARKGTTEAFF
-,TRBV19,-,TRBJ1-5,TGTGCCAGTCATACAGGTAGCAATCAGCCCCAGCATTTT,CASHTGSNQPQHF
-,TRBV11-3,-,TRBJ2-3,TGTGCCAGCAGCCCTCAAGGGGGTTTTAGCACAGATACGCAGTATTTT,CASSPQGGFSTDTQYF
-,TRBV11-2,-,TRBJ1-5,TGTGCCAGCAGCTTAGACGGACCCAATCAGCCCCAGCATTTT,CASSLDGPNQPQHF
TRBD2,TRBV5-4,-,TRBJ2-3,TGTGCCAGCAGCTTCGGACTAGCGGGAGAAGATACGCAGTATTTT,CASSFGLAGEDTQYF
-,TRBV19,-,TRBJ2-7,TGTGCCAGTAGAGACCCCGGGGTTAGCTACGAGCAGTACTTC,CASRDPGVSYEQYF
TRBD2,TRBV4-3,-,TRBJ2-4,TGCGCCAGCAGCCGCACCTTAGCGGGAGGACAAAACATTCAGTACTTC,CASSRTLAGGQNIQYF
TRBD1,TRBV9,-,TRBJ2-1,TGTGCCAGCAGCGTAGTTTCCCAGGGGGATGAGCAGTTCTTC,CASSVVSQGDEQFF
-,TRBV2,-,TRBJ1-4,TGTGCCAGCCTGATCGTTTCGCGAGAAAAACTGTTTTTT,CASLIVSREKLFF
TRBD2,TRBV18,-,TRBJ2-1,TGTGCCAGCTCCCCCGACCTAGCGGGGCACAATGAGCAGTTCTTC,CASSPDLAGHNEQFF
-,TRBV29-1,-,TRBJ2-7,TGCAGCGTTGAACGAGGGCGGGGCGTCACCTACGAGCAGTACTTC,CSVERGRGVTYEQYF
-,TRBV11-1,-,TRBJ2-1,TGTGCCAGCAGCTTATACAGGGTCAACAACAATGAGCAGTTCTTC,CASSLYRVNNNEQFF
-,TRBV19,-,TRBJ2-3,TGTGCCAGTAGCAACCCTCGCACAGATACGCAGTATTTT,CASSNPRTDTQYF
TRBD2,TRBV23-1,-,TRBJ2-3,TGCGCCAGCAGTCAATCGTTTGTACTAGCGGACACAGATACGCAGTATTTT,CASSQSFVLADTDTQYF
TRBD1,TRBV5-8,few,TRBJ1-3,TGTGCCAGCAGCTCTCCAGGGGGTAGCTCTGGAAACACCATATATTTT,CASSSPGGSSGNTIYF
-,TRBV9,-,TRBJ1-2,TGTGCCAGCAGCAAAGGCCAGGGAGGGGCTTATGGCTACACCTTC,CASSKGQGGAYGYTF
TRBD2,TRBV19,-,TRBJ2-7,TGTGCCAGTAGTATAGGGCTAGCGGGATCCGAGCAGTACTTC,CASSIGLAGSEQYF